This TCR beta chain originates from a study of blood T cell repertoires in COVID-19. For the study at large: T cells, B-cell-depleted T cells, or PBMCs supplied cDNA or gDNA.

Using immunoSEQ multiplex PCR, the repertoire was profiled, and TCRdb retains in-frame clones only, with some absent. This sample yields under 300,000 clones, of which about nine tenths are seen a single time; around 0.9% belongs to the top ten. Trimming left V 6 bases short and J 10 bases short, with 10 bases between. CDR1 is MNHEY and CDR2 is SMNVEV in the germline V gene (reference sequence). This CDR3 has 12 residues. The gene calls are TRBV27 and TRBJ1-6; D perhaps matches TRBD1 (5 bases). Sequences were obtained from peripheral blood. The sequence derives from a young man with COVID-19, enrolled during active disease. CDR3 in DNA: TGTGCCAGCAGCCCGACAGCCTCACCCCTCCACTTT. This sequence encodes CASSPTASPLHF.